Listed below are T cell receptor beta chains from one sample, sequenced in a study of blood T cell repertoires in COVID-19. The protocol was immunoSEQ multiplex PCR, while the TCRdb copy is restricted to in-frame clones and leaves out a portion. The sample yields about 42,000 clones, about 91% seen once. The sample was peripheral blood. The receptors come from a human donor in a cohort sampled during active COVID-19. Both conserved end residues are part of each CDR3. The D gene is left open where the match is weak. The size of a clone is reported for some rows only, either as once, few or many, or as a class for expanded clones.

d_call clone_size j_call v_call cdr3_length cdr3_nt cdr3_aa
. . TRBJ1-2 TRBV7-9 17 TGTGCCAGCAGCTCGGCCCGGACACTCAGAGAACCATATGGCTACACCTTC CASSSARTLREPYGYTF
TRBD2 . TRBJ2-1 TRBV7-9 13 TGTGCCAGCAGCTTAGGCGGGAGCGGTGAGCAGTTCTTC CASSLGGSGEQFF
. once TRBJ1-1 TRBV6-2/TRBV6-3 13 TGTGCCAGCAGCACTAAAGCCTACACTGAAGCTTTCTTT CASSTKAYTEAFF
. once TRBJ2-3 TRBV5-4 13 TGTGCCAGCAGCCCATCAGCGGGAGATACGCAGTATTTT CASSPSAGDTQYF
. . TRBJ1-1 TRBV19 13 TGTGCCACTACTGGACAGATGAACACTGAAGCTTTCTTT CATTGQMNTEAFF
. . TRBJ1-3 TRBV4-1 15 TGCGCCAGCAGCCAAGCGCCCAGGCTAGGAAACACCATATATTTT CASSQAPRLGNTIYF
TRBD1 few TRBJ1-5 TRBV19 13 TGTGCCAGTAGTATCAGGGGGCCAGAGCCCCAGCATTTT CASSIRGPEPQHF
. . TRBJ2-5 TRBV6-2/TRBV6-3 14 TGTGCCAGCAGTTACTCCGGGGAAATGGAGACCCAGTACTTC CASSYSGEMETQYF
. . TRBJ1-6 TRBV11-2 15 TGTGCCAGCAGCCCCCCGGCGGGGTGGAATTCACCCCTCCACTTT CASSPPAGWNSPLHF
. . TRBJ1-1 TRBV7-2 15 TGTGCCAGCAGCTTGGGGAGTGGAATGAACACTGAAGCTTTCTTT CASSLGSGMNTEAFF
. once TRBJ1-1 TRBV5-6 17 TGTGCCAGCAGCTTGGCCACGGGGTCATATATGGGGACTGAAGCTTTCTTT CASSLATGSYMGTEAFF
. . TRBJ2-7 TRBV7-6 12 TGTGCCAGCAGCATTACAGGGACCGAGCAGTACTTC CASSITGTEQYF
. . TRBJ1-4 TRBV27 15 TGTGCCAGCAGTCCTACCCGACAGGTTCGGGAAAAACTGTTTTTT CASSPTRQVREKLFF
TRBD1 . TRBJ1-1 TRBV5-1 17 TGCGCCAGCAGCCTCGTCGGGACAGGGGTTCCGAACACTGAAGCTTTCTTT CASSLVGTGVPNTEAFF
. . TRBJ2-7 TRBV27 16 TGTGCCAGCAGTTTATGGCCCGAGGACACCACCTACGAGCAGTACTTC CASSLWPEDTTYEQYF
TRBD1 . TRBJ2-3 TRBV2 13 TGTGCCAGTCACGGACAGGTGGGAGATACGCAGTATTTT CASHGQVGDTQYF
. . TRBJ2-1 TRBV7-9 14 TGTGCCAGCAGCTTATCCGGAGGGCTCAATGAGCAGTTCTTC CASSLSGGLNEQFF
TRBD1 . TRBJ1-1 TRBV5-6 17 TGTGCCAGCAGCTTGGTAAGGACAGGGTGGTATGGCACTGAAGCTTTCTTT CASSLVRTGWYGTEAFF
TRBD2 . TRBJ2-5 TRBV9 14 TGTGCCAGCAGCGTTACTAGCGGCCAAGAGACCCAGTACTTC CASSVTSGQETQYF
. . TRBJ2-5 TRBV15 15 TGTGCCACCAGCTACCGGGACACTAACCAAGAGACCCAGTACTTC CATSYRDTNQETQYF
. . TRBJ1-1 TRBV29-1 14 TGCAGCGTTGAGGGAGGAACACAGAACACTGAAGCTTTCTTT CSVEGGTQNTEAFF
TRBD2 . TRBJ2-5 TRBV2 14 TGTGCCATCACTAGCGGGGGCCGCCAAGAGACCCAGTACTTC CAITSGGRQETQYF
. . TRBJ2-1 TRBV9 15 TGTGCCAGCAGTTCAGTCAGGGGCGGAGCCAATGAGCAGTTCTTC CASSSVRGGANEQFF
. . TRBJ2-1 TRBV19 13 TGTGCCAGTAGTAGCCAGGGGATAGGTGAGCAGTTCTTC CASSSQGIGEQFF
. . TRBJ1-6 TRBV2 14 TGTGCCAGCAGTGAAGAACAGAGAAATTCACCCCTCCACTTT CASSEEQRNSPLHF
. . TRBJ1-1 TRBV11-2 14 TGTGCCAGCAGCTTACGGGAAGTAAGCACTGAAGCTTTCTTT CASSLREVSTEAFF
. . TRBJ1-1 TRBV5-1 14 TGCGCCAGCAGCTTTTCAGGGATGAACACTGAAGCTTTCTTT CASSFSGMNTEAFF
. . TRBJ2-2 TRBV5-1 15 TGCGCCAGCAGCTTGGATCGCGGGAACACCGGGGAGCTGTTTTTT CASSLDRGNTGELFF
. . TRBJ1-3 TRBV6-5 13 TGTGCCAGCAGAACACGACAGGGAAACACCATATATTTT CASRTRQGNTIYF
. . TRBJ1-2 TRBV2 15 TGTGCCAGCAGTGTTGAACACGGGTCGGGCTATGGCTACACCTTC CASSVEHGSGYGYTF
. few TRBJ2-2 TRBV7-9 13 TGTGCCAGCAGCTTAAGCAGCGCCGGGGAGCTGTTTTTT CASSLSSAGELFF
. . TRBJ2-4 TRBV24-1 14 TGTGCCACCAGTGCCCGAGGGGCCAAAAACATTCAGTACTTC CATSARGAKNIQYF
. . TRBJ1-1 TRBV19 15 TGTGCCAGTAGTTCAAGGACTGTTTTAAACACTGAAGCTTTCTTT CASSSRTVLNTEAFF
. . TRBJ2-4 TRBV3-1/TRBV3-2 17 TGTGCCAGCAGCCAATGGGACGGAGGGTTCGCCAAAAACATTCAGTACTTC CASSQWDGGFAKNIQYF
. . TRBJ2-3 TRBV4-1 16 TGCGCCAGCAGCCGAAGATCGGGAGCTGGCACAGATACGCAGTATTTT CASSRRSGAGTDTQYF
. few TRBJ1-5 TRBV19 16 TGTGCCAGTAGTATGGGCCCAGGGTGGGGCAATCAGCCCCAGCATTTT CASSMGPGWGNQPQHF
. . TRBJ1-2 TRBV30 11 TGTGCCTGGAGTGTAGGGGTTGGCTACACCTTC CAWSVGVGYTF
TRBD1 . TRBJ2-3 TRBV6-4 16 TGTGCCAGCATCCCCGACAGGGGGCGTAAGACAGATACGCAGTATTTT CASIPDRGRKTDTQYF
. . TRBJ2-3 TRBV5-5 14 TGTGCCAGCAGTCCAGTATCTGGAGGAGATACGCAGTATTTT CASSPVSGGDTQYF
TRBD1 once TRBJ2-2 TRBV2 13 TGTGCCAGCAGTGAAGCTGAGAGGGGGCAAGTGTTTTTT CASSEAERGQVFF